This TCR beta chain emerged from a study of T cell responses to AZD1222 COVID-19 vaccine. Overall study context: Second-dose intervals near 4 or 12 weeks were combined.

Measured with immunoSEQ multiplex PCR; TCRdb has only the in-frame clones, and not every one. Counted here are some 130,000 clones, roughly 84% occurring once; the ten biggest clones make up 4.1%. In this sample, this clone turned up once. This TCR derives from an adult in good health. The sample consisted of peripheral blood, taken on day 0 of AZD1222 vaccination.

For the CDR3, the DNA is TGTGCCTGGAGGCGGGGGGGGAACACCGGGGAGCTGTTTTTT. Amino acid sequence: CAWRRGGNTGELFF. This chain links TRBV30 with TRBJ2-2, with 9 nucleotides matching TRBD2. CDR1 and CDR2 (germline): GTSNPN, SVGIG (reference sequence). J lost 1 base, V lost 3 bases, and 0 bases had no gene match. The CDR3 consists of 14 residues.